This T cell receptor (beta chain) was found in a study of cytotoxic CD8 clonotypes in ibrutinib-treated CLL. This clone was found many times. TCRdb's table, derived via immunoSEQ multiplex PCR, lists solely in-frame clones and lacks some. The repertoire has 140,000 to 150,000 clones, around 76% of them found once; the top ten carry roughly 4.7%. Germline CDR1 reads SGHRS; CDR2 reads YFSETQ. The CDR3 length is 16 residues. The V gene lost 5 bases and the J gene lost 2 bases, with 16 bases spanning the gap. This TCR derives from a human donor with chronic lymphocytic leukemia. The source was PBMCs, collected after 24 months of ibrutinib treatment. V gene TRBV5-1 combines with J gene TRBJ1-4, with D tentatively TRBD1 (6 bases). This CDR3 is CASRGLGAGTNEKLFF. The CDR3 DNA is TGCGCCAGCAGAGGGCTGGGGGCAGGGACTAATGAAAAACTGTTTTTT.